This T cell receptor (beta chain) stems from a study of T cell responses to AZD1222 COVID-19 vaccine. Study results and limitations: Dominant at 160-218 and 743-854, vaccine-associated CD4 TCRs also spanned spike. Sampled repertoires all dated from after the peak T cell response.

About this clone: Its antigen is not known.

Sequenced by immunoSEQ multiplex PCR; TCRdb stores in-frame clones only, minus some. The sample has 99,000 or so clones, roughly 90% seen once. The germline V gene has CDR1 WSHSY and CDR2 SAAADI. V was clipped by 3 bases and J by 2 bases, with 10 bases between them. The CDR3 extends over 14 amino acids. V gene TRBV10-2 combines with J gene TRBJ2-5; possible D gene TRBD1, 6 bases. The sample consisted of peripheral blood, taken on day 0 of AZD1222 vaccination. The TCR sequence derives from an adult in good health. The CDR3 coding sequence is TGCGCCAGCAGTGATAGGACAGAGCAAGAGACCCAGTACTTC. Translation: CASSDRTEQETQYF.